This T cell receptor (beta chain) derives from a study of cytomegalovirus exposure and HLA in healthy donors. Study results and caveats: The authors enumerated roughly 180 TCR beta chains as linked to cytomegalovirus. First-cohort TCR clusters were later found to tend to co-occur in the 120 or so validation repertoires. Reports showed the classifier diagnosing cytomegalovirus status with high specificity and sensitivity.

The donors were members of the validation cohort, which comprised 100 to 150 subjects and was separate from the first cohort of 670 or so subjects. In this sample, this clone turned up once. Its specificity is not known. Germline assignment: CDR1 ENHRY and CDR2 SYGVKD. The CDR3 is made up of 15 amino acids. After removal of 6 bases from V and 5 bases from J, the junction contained 3 bases not matched to a gene. Some clones are missing from TCRdb's copy, which holds only in-frame ones; the method was immunoSEQ multiplex PCR. Among 55,000 to 65,000 clones listed, around 96% were seen once. Input material: PBMCs. The chain recombines TRBV10-3 with TRBJ2-2, with 13 nucleotides matching TRBD2. The origin of this receptor is a man younger than 35 in good health and CMV-seronegative. The CDR3 nucleotides read TGTGCCATCAGGGAGACTAGCGGGAGGACCGGGGAGCTGTTTTTT. Encoded protein: CAIRETSGRTGELFF.